This T cell receptor (beta chain) was obtained from a study of molecular identifiers for immune sequencing clone quantification. From the PCR reads, TCRdb called clonotypes with MiXCR, one entry per CDR3 protein. Of just under 650,000 distinct CDR3 sequences listed, 15% to 20% are singletons. This clonotype was seen at least ten times. The antigen is unknown. The CDR3 has 19 residues. CDR1 is MDHEN, CDR2 SYDVKM, per germline. Losses at the gene ends were 8 bases for V and 4 bases for J; bases not matched to a gene: 19. Study findings and constraints: Spiked Jurkat TCR RNA equivalent to one cell was reportedly detectable in one million naive cells.

The sequenced sample was naive CD8+ T cells from blood, with Jurkat cell RNA spiked in. Indicated subset: FACS-sorted CD8+CD4-CCR7+CD45RA+ naive T cells. This TCR derives from a human donor in good health. Some libraries in this study had Jurkat cell RNA spiked in. The chain employs TRBV28 and TRBJ2-5; 13 nucleotides line up with TRBD2. The CDR3 DNA reads TGTGCCAGCGACTCAGGACTAGCGGGAGTGAGTCATCGTGGAGAGACCCAGTACTTC. This gives the protein CASDSGLAGVSHRGETQYF.